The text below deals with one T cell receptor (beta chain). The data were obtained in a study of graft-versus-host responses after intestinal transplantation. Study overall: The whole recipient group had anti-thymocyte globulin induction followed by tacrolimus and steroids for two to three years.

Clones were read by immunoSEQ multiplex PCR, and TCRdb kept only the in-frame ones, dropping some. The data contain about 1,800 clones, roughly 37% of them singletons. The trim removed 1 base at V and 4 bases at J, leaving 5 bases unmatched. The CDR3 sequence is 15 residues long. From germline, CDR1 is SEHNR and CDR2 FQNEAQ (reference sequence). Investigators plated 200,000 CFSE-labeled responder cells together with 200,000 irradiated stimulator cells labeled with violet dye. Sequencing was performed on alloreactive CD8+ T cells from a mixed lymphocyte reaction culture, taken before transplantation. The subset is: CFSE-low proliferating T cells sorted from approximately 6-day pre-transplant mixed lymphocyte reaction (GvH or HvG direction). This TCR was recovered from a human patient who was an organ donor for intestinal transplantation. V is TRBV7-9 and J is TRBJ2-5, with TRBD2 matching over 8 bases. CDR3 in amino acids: CASSLEGLVLETQYF. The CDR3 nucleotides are TGTGCCAGCAGCTTAGAGGGACTAGTTCTAGAGACCCAGTACTTC.